This entry features one T cell receptor (beta chain) sequence. This specimen comes from a study of blood T cell repertoires in COVID-19. Across the study: Donors in the United States, Italy and Spain gave samples during acute or convalescent COVID-19.

The CDR3 is 14 amino acids. Germline loops: CDR1 MNHEY, CDR2 SVGAGI. The trim removed 6 bases at V and 6 bases at J, leaving 3 bases unmatched. Everyone who took part was 18 to 89 years old, and they came from over 20 US areas. Recovered participants had two consecutive negative NP/OP PCR tests, healthcare professional clearance, or symptom resolution. Authors' data handling: Quantification of nucleated cells was approximated via reference gene primer amplification. Only in-frame clones appear in the TCRdb table, and some are missing; sequencing was by immunoSEQ multiplex PCR. The V and J calls and clone size were taken over from that table, and D and trimming were inferred from the DNA. The profile shows 180,000 or so clones, over 75% of them singletons.

The chain uses TRBV6-5 and TRBJ2-7, with 15 bases aligning to TRBD2. The sample consisted of PBMCs or T cells enriched from blood (not recorded which). The TCR was taken from a man in his fifties or sixties who had recovered from COVID-19. CDR3 amino acids: CASRRTSGRGEQYF. The CDR3 DNA is TGTGCCAGCAGGCGGACTAGCGGGAGGGGCGAGCAGTACTTC.